This T cell receptor beta chain was sequenced in a study of regulatory T cells in long-lasting Graves disease. Study in general: Patients with persistent Graves' disease had over 5 years of antithyroid drugs and persistent TSH receptor antibodies. Findings and limits, study-wide: Patients with persistent disease showed a bias toward TRBV28, TRBJ1-2 and TRBJ2-5.

Sample time point: persistent/refractory GD, antithyroid drugs over 5 years with positive TRAb. Construction of the TCR library relied on RNA isolated from PBMCs. Collection of peripheral blood (roughly 9.8 milliliters) was done using EDTA tubes. Germline V gene sequence: CDR1 MDHEN, CDR2 SYDVKM. The CDR3 spans 17 residues. V lost 7 bases, J lost 8 bases, and 19 bases stayed unmatched. Worth noting for this clonotype: Its antigen is unidentified.

Arm-PCR of CDR3 regions with iRepertoire HTBI primers generated TCR beta libraries. As processed by the authors: The study identified roughly 59 TRBV and about 14 TRBJ segments across samples. TCRdb recomputed calls from the multiplex PCR reads with MiXCR, one row per CDR3 protein. TCRdb, rather than the study authors, made the V and J calls. This sample has approximately 500,000 distinct CDR3 sequences, with 20% to 25% found just once. Source: peripheral blood mononuclear cells (PBMCs), taken when the disease was refractory, from a patient treated with antithyroid drugs. This clonotype originated in a female donor with Graves disease. The chain combines TRBV28 with TRBJ2-1, with 8 bases matching TRBD2. CDR3 sequence (DNA): TGTGCCAGCATCGGGGGGAGACTAGCGAGGGACAATGATGAGCAGTTCTTC. Protein sequence: CASIGGRLARDNDEQFF.